This T cell receptor beta chain was identified during a study of blood T cells in healthy people across ages. General study findings and limits: Calculation of diversity from one million T cells yielded estimates considered to be underestimates. Measured against age, TCR beta diversity per million T cells decreased in a roughly linear manner.

The authors ran a second PCR of 7 to 11 cycles using a sample-barcoded 5' primer and a J-beta primer mix. TCRdb re-called the 5' RACE reads with MiXCR, one entry per CDR3 protein. The sample has 850,000 to 1,300,000 distinct CDR3 sequences, under 45% seen once. V lost 4 bases to trimming and J lost 8 bases; unmatched junction nucleotides: 6. The germline V gene encodes CDR1 SGHRS and CDR2 YFSETQ. CDR3 length equals 12 residues. In regard to this clonotype: Its target is not known.

This sequence originates from a woman aged 55-69 years in good health. Sequences were obtained from blood. The chain couples TRBV5-1 to TRBJ2-7; 7 nucleotides agree with TRBD1. The CDR3, as DNA: TGCGCCAGCAGCCCGTCACAGGGGCAGCAGTACTTC. This translates into CASSPSQGQQYF.